This TCR beta chain comes out of a study of T cells in severe cutaneous drug reactions. On the study more broadly: RegiSCAR criteria gave all enrolled patients a probable or definite SJS/TEN or DRESS diagnosis. The study, taken as a whole, reports: Tolerant-control and healthy-donor PBMC lacked or rarely had the public CDR3 found in blisters.

The length of the CDR3 is 14 residues. Germline CDR1 reads MNHNY; CDR2 reads SVGAGI (reference sequence). Bulk and single-cell libraries used iRepertoire multiplex PCR with TCR subtype-specific primers. After re-calling the multiplex PCR reads, TCRdb lists one entry per CDR3 protein, DNA absent. The listing contains 2,500 to 3,500 distinct CDR3 sequences. Sequenced patients had Stevens-Johnson syndrome or toxic epidermal necrolysis caused by carbamazepine. A word on this clonotype: The antigen is undetermined.

The clonotype originates from a human donor with toxic epidermal necrolysis, a severe cutaneous drug reaction. Specimen: cells from a skin blister. The V gene is TRBV6-6, the J gene TRBJ2-7. The CDR3 sequence is CASSFRQISYEQYF.